The rows below give T cell receptor beta chains drawn from one sample of a study of long-term antiretroviral therapy in people with HIV. The repertoire was sequenced with immunoSEQ multiplex PCR; TCRdb's copy has only in-frame clones and lacks some. Of about 40,000 clones detected, more than 70% appear once; the ten largest clones hold under 7%. The source was unsorted PBMCs, collected 3.1 years after starting antiretroviral therapy. These receptors were obtained from a woman aged 45-60 years with HIV. CDR3s include the opening cysteine and the closing phenylalanine or tryptophan. The D gene is left open where the match is weak. Expanded clones are given a class, and other clones once, few, many or no size at all.

d_gene: NA
abundance: NA
j_gene: TRBJ2-6
v_gene: TRBV30
CDR3nt: TGTGCCTGGAGTGGCTCTGGGGCCAACGTCCTGACTTTC
CDR3aa: CAWSGSGANVLTF

d_gene: TRBD1
abundance: NA
j_gene: TRBJ1-6
v_gene: TRBV7-2
CDR3nt: TGTGCCAGCAGCTCCGGAATAGGGGGCTCTAATCCACCCCTCCACTTT
CDR3aa: CASSSGIGGSNPPLHF

d_gene: NA
abundance: NA
j_gene: TRBJ1-2
v_gene: TRBV30
CDR3nt: TGTGCCTGGAGTGGGATTTCGGAGGGCTACACCTTC
CDR3aa: CAWSGISEGYTF

d_gene: NA
abundance: NA
j_gene: TRBJ1-5
v_gene: TRBV2
CDR3nt: TGTGCCAGCAGGCCAGTAGGAGGGGGTTATCAGCCCCAGCATTTT
CDR3aa: CASRPVGGGYQPQHF

d_gene: NA
abundance: NA
j_gene: TRBJ2-5
v_gene: TRBV2
CDR3nt: TGTGCCAGCACCCCGACAGGGCGGGGGGAGACCCAGTACTTC
CDR3aa: CASTPTGRGETQYF

d_gene: NA
abundance: NA
j_gene: TRBJ1-2
v_gene: TRBV15
CDR3nt: TGTGCCACCAGCAGAGAACCGAACTATGGCTACACCTTC
CDR3aa: CATSREPNYGYTF

d_gene: TRBD2
abundance: NA
j_gene: TRBJ2-5
v_gene: TRBV9
CDR3nt: TGTGCCAGCAGCGTAGCTGAGGGACTAGCGGGGGGCGCCAAAGAGACCCAGTACTTC
CDR3aa: CASSVAEGLAGGAKETQYF

d_gene: NA
abundance: NA
j_gene: TRBJ1-2
v_gene: TRBV30
CDR3nt: TGTGCCTGGAGTAGAGGGGCCTATGGCTACACCTTC
CDR3aa: CAWSRGAYGYTF

d_gene: NA
abundance: NA
j_gene: TRBJ2-3
v_gene: TRBV7-8
CDR3nt: TGTGCCAGCAGCTATAGAACCACAGATACGCAGTATTTT
CDR3aa: CASSYRTTDTQYF

d_gene: NA
abundance: NA
j_gene: TRBJ2-5
v_gene: TRBV7-2
CDR3nt: TGTGCCAGCAGCTTAGAAGGTCGGGCGGGGAGGGAGACCCAGTACTTC
CDR3aa: CASSLEGRAGRETQYF

d_gene: TRBD1
abundance: NA
j_gene: TRBJ1-1
v_gene: TRBV2
CDR3nt: TGTGCCACCATGCCCCAGCCAGGGGGGAGGACTGAAGCTTTCTTT
CDR3aa: CATMPQPGGRTEAFF

d_gene: NA
abundance: NA
j_gene: TRBJ1-1
v_gene: TRBV1
CDR3nt: TGCACCAGCAGCCAAGGGGGTGTAACTGAAGCTTTCTTT
CDR3aa: CTSSQGGVTEAFF

d_gene: NA
abundance: NA
j_gene: TRBJ1-2
v_gene: TRBV19
CDR3nt: TGTGCCAGTAGTATAGATCGACCTGAGTCTTATGGCTACACCTTC
CDR3aa: CASSIDRPESYGYTF

d_gene: NA
abundance: NA
j_gene: TRBJ2-3
v_gene: TRBV9
CDR3nt: TGTGCCAGCAGTCTTTTGAGCACAGATACGCAGTATTTT
CDR3aa: CASSLLSTDTQYF

d_gene: NA
abundance: NA
j_gene: TRBJ2-5
v_gene: TRBV5-8
CDR3nt: TGTGCCAGCAGCTCCCCATTCGGCGGGGATGCGACCCAGTACTTC
CDR3aa: CASSSPFGGDATQYF

d_gene: TRBD2
abundance: few
j_gene: TRBJ2-7
v_gene: TRBV5-1
CDR3nt: TGCGCCAGCAGCTTGGATTGGGGGGGGTTCGAGCAGTACTTC
CDR3aa: CASSLDWGGFEQYF

d_gene: TRBD2
abundance: NA
j_gene: TRBJ2-3
v_gene: TRBV14
CDR3nt: TGTGCCAGCAGCCAAGCACTAGCGGGGGGCAGCACAGATACGCAGTATTTT
CDR3aa: CASSQALAGGSTDTQYF

d_gene: TRBD1
abundance: NA
j_gene: TRBJ1-1
v_gene: TRBV18
CDR3nt: TGTGCCAGCTCAGGACAGGGAGGTACTGAAGCTTTCTTT
CDR3aa: CASSGQGGTEAFF

d_gene: NA
abundance: NA
j_gene: TRBJ1-1
v_gene: TRBV7-9
CDR3nt: TGTGCCAGCAGTTCAACCACAGGGTTTGCTGAAGCTTTCTTT
CDR3aa: CASSSTTGFAEAFF

d_gene: NA
abundance: NA
j_gene: TRBJ1-4
v_gene: TRBV4-1
CDR3nt: TGCGCCAGCAGCCATGCGTCTGCTGGGGGGAAGTATGAAAAACTGTTTTTT
CDR3aa: CASSHASAGGKYEKLFF